This T cell receptor beta chain was captured by sequencing in a study of blood T cell repertoires in COVID-19 (TCRdb year 2020). Background for the entire study: The collaborator samples originated in the United States, Italy and Spain and spanned the acute and convalescent phases of COVID-19. The dataset comprised deeply sampled blood TCRbeta repertoires from subjects exposed to, actively infected with, or recovered from COVID-19. The repertoires were made available in a free public database intended to serve as a resource for research on the immune response to SARS-CoV-2. HLA class I and class II types, where available, came from metadata supplied by the sample provider rather than from assay-based typing. The prospective study material was composed of cDNA or gDNA derived from T cells, B-cell-depleted T cells, or PBMCs. Sample metadata almost always included a de-identified subject ID, COVID-19 status, age in years and sex. The samples were drawn from two sources: the first 160 participants of the ongoing ImmuneRACE study, and 950 to 1,500 subjects contributed by 6 global collaborators. Here is what the overall study found, with its caveats: The amount of clinical and demographic metadata varied by source and participant and was provided uncurated.

Collaborating institutions collected whole blood in K2EDTA tubes following their own protocols. Collaborator samples were shipped for TCRbeta analysis as frozen whole blood, isolated PBMCs, or DNA extracted from either sample type. TCRbeta CDR3 regions were amplified from genomic DNA by means of the immunoSEQ Assay, a bias-controlled multiplex PCR. Under the source paper's analysis protocol: Within the assay, amplification of reference gene primers was used to estimate how many nucleated cells each sample contained. To quantify the absolute abundance of each unique TCRbeta CDR3 rearrangement, sequence reads were collapsed and filtered. For each sample, productive Simpson clonality was calculated as the square root of Simpson's diversity index over productive rearrangements. The source is immuneACCESS, and TCRdb retained only in-frame sequences with V and J called. Part of the clones is not carried over; for the studies checked, unresolved V genes explain less than half of this, and the remainder is unexplained. V, J and clone size derive from that table, while D and trimming were established from the DNA sequence. The sample data list around 240,000 clones, and roughly 84% of these were observed just once. The ten largest clones add up to around 0.96% of the sample.

The germline V end is reduced by 4 bases and the J end by 4 bases; junction bases left unmatched: 6. Measured from the cysteine to the phenylalanine, the CDR3 is 15 residues long. The only DNA kept is the CDR3, 45 bases in frame from the first base. In the germline V gene, CDR1 corresponds to SGHDN and CDR2 to FVKESK. On this clone itself: Its antigen has not been determined. No base quality values were provided; no much bigger clone lies one nucleotide off.

The source material was peripheral blood. This clonotype originated in a man in his forties with acute or convalescent COVID-19. The rearrangement combines TRBV14 with TRBJ2-1; TRBD2 agrees with 8 junctional bases. The CDR3 reads as follows: CASSRVTSVYNEQFF. The DNA sequence reads TGTGCCAGCAGCCGAGTGACTAGCGTTTACAATGAGCAGTTCTTC.